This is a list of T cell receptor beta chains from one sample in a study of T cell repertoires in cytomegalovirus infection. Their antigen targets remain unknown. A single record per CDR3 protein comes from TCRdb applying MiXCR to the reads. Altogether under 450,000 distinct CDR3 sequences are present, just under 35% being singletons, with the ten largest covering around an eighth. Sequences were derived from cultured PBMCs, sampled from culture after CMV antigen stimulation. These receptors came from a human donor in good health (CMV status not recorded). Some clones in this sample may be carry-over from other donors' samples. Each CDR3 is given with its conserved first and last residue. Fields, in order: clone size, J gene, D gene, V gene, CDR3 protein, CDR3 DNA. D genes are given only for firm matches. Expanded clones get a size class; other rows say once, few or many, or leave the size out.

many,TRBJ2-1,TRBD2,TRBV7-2,CASRGTSGSNEQFF,TGTGCCAGCAGAGGGACTAGCGGGAGCAATGAGCAGTTCTTC
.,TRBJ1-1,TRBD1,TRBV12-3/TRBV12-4,CASNPGQGAGNTEAFF,TGTGCCAGCAACCCAGGACAGGGGGCAGGGAACACTGAAGCTTTCTTT
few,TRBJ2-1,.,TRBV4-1,CASSPDASYYNEQFF,TGCGCCAGCAGCCCTGATGCTAGTTACTACAATGAGCAGTTCTTC
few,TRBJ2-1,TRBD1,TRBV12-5,CASGLSGTGVYNEQFF,TGTGCTAGTGGTTTATCCGGGACAGGGGTCTACAATGAGCAGTTCTTC
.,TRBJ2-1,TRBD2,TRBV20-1,CSARDPSGRYAQFF,TGCAGTGCTAGAGATCCTAGCGGGAGATACGCGCAGTTCTTC
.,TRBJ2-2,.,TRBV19,CASSTDTNTGELFF,TGTGCCAGTAGTACGGACACGAACACCGGGGAGCTGTTTTTT
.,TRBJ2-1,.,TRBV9,CASSVGSGVVRHYNEQFF,TGTGCCAGCAGCGTAGGGAGCGGTGTCGTCCGACACTACAATGAGCAGTTCTTC
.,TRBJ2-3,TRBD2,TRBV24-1,CATGGREAFTDTQYF,TGTGCCACCGGAGGGCGGGAGGCCTTCACAGATACGCAGTATTTT
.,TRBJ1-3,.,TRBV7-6,CASSFAWGTGNTIYF,TGTGCCAGCAGCTTTGCGTGGGGGACTGGAAACACCATATATTTT
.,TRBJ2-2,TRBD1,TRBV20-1,CSARGNWQGDTGELFF,TGCAGTGCTAGGGGGAACTGGCAGGGGGACACCGGGGAGCTGTTTTTT
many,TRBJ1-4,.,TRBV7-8,CASSSRGWVRGAEEKLFF,TGTGCCAGCAGCTCAAGAGGTTGGGTGCGGGGGGCGGAGGAAAAACTGTTTTTT
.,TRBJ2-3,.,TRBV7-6,CASRRPGPRRDTQYF,TGTGCCAGCAGGCGACCGGGACCTAGGAGGGATACGCAGTATTTT
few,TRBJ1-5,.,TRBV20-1,CSAFDQGGNQPQHF,TGCAGTGCTTTCGACCAGGGCGGTAATCAGCCCCAGCATTTT
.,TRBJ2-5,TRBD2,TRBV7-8,CASSSRLAGWGETQYF,TGTGCCAGCAGCTCAAGACTAGCGGGGTGGGGGGAGACCCAGTACTTC
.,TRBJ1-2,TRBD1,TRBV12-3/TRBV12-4,CASSPQTGIGNYGYTF,TGTGCCAGCAGTCCGCAGACAGGGATTGGGAACTATGGCTACACCTTC
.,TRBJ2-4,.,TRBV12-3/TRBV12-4,CASSQGTVLLAKNIQYF,TGTGCCAGCAGTCAAGGCACTGTCTTACTAGCCAAAAACATTCAGTACTTC
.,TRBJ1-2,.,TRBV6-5,CASSYSNVGANYGYTF,TGTGCCAGCAGTTACTCGAATGTAGGGGCTAACTATGGCTACACCTTC
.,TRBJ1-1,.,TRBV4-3,CASSHNAGANTEAFF,TGCGCCAGCAGCCATAACGCAGGGGCTAACACTGAAGCTTTCTTT
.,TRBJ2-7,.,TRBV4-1,CASSQVRDPEASQYF,TGCGCCAGCAGCCAAGTCCGGGACCCAGAGGCGTCGCAGTACTTC
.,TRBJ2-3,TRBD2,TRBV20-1,CSARDRFRTSVVDTQYF,TGCAGTGCTAGAGATCGTTTCCGGACTAGTGTCGTAGATACGCAGTATTTT